This T cell receptor beta chain comes out of a study of cytotoxic CD8 clonotypes in ibrutinib-treated CLL. Whole-study findings and limits: Ibrutinib response saw clonality rise, and progression saw it return toward baseline.

A word on this clone: The antigen remains unidentified.

Germline loops: CDR1 LNHNV, CDR2 YYDKDF (reference sequence). This CDR3 region has 13 residues. The ends were cut back, 0 bases at V and 13 bases at J, with 13 bases in the middle. Sequenced by immunoSEQ multiplex PCR; TCRdb stores in-frame clones only, minus some. The data show 270,000 or so clones, more than 70% seen once. Sequenced material: PBMCs, taken at disease progression, from a patient treated with ibrutinib. This TCR derives from a human donor with chronic lymphocytic leukemia. The chain couples TRBV15 to TRBJ2-1; D remains unclear. The CDR3 reads CATSRDLGSEQFF. The CDR3 DNA reads TGTGCCACCAGCAGAGATTTGGGGTCCGAACAGTTCTTC.